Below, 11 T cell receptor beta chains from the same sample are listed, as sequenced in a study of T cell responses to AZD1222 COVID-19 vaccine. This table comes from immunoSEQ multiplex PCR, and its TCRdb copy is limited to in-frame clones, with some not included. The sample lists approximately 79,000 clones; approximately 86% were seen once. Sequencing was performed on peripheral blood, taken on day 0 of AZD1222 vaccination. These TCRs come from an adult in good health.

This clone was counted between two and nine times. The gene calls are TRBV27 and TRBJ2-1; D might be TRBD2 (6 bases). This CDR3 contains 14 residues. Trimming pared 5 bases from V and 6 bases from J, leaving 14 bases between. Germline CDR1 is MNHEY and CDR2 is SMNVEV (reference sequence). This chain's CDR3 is CASSPRDLGNEQFF. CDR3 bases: TGTGCCAGCAGTCCGAGGGACTTAGGCAATGAGCAGTTCTTC.

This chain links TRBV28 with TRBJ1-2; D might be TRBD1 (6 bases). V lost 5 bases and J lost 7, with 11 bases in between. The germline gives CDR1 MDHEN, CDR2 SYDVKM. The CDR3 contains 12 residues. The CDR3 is CASSSRGTGYTF. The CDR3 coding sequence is TGTGCCAGCAGTAGCAGGGGTACTGGCTACACCTTC.

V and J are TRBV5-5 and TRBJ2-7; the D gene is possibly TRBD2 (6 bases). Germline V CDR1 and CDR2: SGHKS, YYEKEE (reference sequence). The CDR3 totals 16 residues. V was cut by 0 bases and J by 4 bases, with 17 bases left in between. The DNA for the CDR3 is TGTGCCAGCAGCTTGGCACTTAGGCTGGGGGGATACGAGCAGTACTTC. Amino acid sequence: CASSLALRLGGYEQYF.

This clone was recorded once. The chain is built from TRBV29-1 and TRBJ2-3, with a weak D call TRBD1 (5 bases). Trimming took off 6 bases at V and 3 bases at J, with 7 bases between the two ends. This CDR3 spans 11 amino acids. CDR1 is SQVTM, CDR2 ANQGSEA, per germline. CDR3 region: CSVTETDTQYF. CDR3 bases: TGCAGCGTGACAGAGACAGATACGCAGTATTTT.

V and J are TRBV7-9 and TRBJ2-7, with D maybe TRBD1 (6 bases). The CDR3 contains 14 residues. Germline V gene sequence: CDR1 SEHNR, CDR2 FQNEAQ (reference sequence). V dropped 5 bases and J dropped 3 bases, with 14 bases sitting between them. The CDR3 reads CASSPRTESYEQYF. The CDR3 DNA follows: TGTGCCAGCAGCCCCCGGACAGAGAGCTACGAGCAGTACTTC.

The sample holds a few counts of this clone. CDR3 coding DNA: TGTGCCAGCAGCCAGCCATCCTATGGCTACACCTTC. Amino acids: CASSQPSYGYTF. V gene TRBV5-4 combines with J gene TRBJ1-2, with D unclear. Germline V gives CDR1 SGHNT, CDR2 YYREEE (reference sequence). Trimming cost V 4 bases and J 4 bases, with 8 bases left between them. The CDR3 is 12 amino acids.

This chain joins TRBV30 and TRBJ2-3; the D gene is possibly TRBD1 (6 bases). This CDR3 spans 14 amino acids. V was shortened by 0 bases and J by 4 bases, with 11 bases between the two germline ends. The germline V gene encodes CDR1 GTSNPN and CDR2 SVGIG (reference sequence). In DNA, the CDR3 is TGTGCCTGGAGTGTAGGAACAGGGCCAGATACGCAGTATTTT. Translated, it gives CAWSVGTGPDTQYF.

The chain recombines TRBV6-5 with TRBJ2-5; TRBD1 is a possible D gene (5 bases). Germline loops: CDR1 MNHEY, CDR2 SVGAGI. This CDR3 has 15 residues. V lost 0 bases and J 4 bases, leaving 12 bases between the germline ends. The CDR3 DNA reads TGTGCCAGCAGTTACTCCGGACAACAAGGAGAGACCCAGTACTTC. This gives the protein CASSYSGQQGETQYF.

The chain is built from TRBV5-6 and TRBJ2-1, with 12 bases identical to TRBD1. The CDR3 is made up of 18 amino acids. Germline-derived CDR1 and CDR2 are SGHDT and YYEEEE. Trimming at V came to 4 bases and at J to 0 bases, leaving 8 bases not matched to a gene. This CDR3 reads CASSLGQGALSSYNEQFF. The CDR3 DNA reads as TGTGCCAGCAGCCTGGGACAGGGGGCTCTAAGCTCCTACAATGAGCAGTTCTTC.

CDR3 loop: CASRRTSGRVTYNEQFF. Here the CDR3 DNA reads TGTGCCAGCAGGCGGACTAGCGGGAGGGTTACCTACAATGAGCAGTTCTTC. The chain combines TRBV2 with TRBJ2-1; 15 bases fit TRBD2. The V segment lost 6 bases and the J segment 2 bases; nucleotides outside the gene matches: 5. CDR3 length: 17 amino acids. CDR1 SNHLY and CDR2 FYNNEI come from the germline V gene.

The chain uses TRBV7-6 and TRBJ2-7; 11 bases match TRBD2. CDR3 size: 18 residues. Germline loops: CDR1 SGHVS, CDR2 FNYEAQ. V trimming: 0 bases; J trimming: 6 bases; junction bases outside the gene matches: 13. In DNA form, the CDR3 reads TGTGCCAGCAGCTTAGCAGGTCTAGCGGGAGGCCCCAGGAGCGAGCAGTACTTC. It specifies CASSLAGLAGGPRSEQYF. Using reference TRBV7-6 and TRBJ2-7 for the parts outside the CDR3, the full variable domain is GAGVSQSPRYKVTKRGQDVALRCDPISGHVSLYWYRQALGQGPEFLTYFNYEAQQDKSGLPNDRFSAERPEGSISTLTIQRTEQRDSAMYRCASSLAGLAGGPRSEQYFGPGTRLTVT.